The sequence of this T cell receptor (beta chain) was determined in a study of blood T cell repertoires in COVID-19. Study-wide background: T cells, B-cell-depleted T cells, or PBMCs supplied cDNA or gDNA.

TCRdb's copy holds only in-frame clones and misses some; the assay was immunoSEQ multiplex PCR. The repertoire holds 200,000 to 250,000 clones, with about 88% as singletons. In germline, CDR1 is SGHTA, CDR2 FQGNSA. V lost 3 bases and J 5 bases, leaving 8 bases between the germline ends. The CDR3 is 13 amino acids. This clonotype was sampled from a woman in her 30s who had recovered from COVID-19. Source material: PBMCs or T cells enriched from blood (not recorded which). V is TRBV7-2 and J is TRBJ2-1; no clear D. CDR3 coding DNA: TGTGCCAGCAGCTTCAGACTTAACAATGAGCAGTTCTTC. Translating it yields CASSFRLNNEQFF.